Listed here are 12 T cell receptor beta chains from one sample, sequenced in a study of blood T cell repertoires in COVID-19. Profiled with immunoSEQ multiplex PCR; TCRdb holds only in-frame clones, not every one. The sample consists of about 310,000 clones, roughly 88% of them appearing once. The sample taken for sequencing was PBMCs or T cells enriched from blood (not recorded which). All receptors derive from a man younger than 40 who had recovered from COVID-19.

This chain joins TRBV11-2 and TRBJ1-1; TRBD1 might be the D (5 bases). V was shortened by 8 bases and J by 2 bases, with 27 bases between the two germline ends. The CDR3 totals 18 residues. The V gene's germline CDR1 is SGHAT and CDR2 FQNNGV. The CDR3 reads CASRGPQGSGGFNTEAFF. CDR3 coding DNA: TGTGCCAGCCGGGGCCCCCAAGGCAGTGGGGGGTTTAACACTGAAGCTTTCTTT.

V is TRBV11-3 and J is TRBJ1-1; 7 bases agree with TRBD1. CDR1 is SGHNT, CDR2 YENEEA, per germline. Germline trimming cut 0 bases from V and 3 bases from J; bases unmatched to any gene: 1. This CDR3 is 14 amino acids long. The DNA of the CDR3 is TGTGCCAGCAGCTTAGAAGGGGGCGACACTGAAGCTTTCTTT. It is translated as CASSLEGGDTEAFF.

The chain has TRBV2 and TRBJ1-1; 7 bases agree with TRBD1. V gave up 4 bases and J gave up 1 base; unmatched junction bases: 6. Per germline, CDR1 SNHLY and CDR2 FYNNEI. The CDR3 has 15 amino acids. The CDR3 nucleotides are TGTGCCAGCAGTGTGGGGAGGACAGGGAACACTGAAGCTTTCTTT. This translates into CASSVGRTGNTEAFF.

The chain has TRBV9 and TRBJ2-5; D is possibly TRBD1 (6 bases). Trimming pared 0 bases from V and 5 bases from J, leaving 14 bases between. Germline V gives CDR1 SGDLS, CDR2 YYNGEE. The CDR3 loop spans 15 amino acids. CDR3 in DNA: TGTGCCAGCAGCGTAGCCGGGACCCAGGGGGAGACCCAGTACTTC. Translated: CASSVAGTQGETQYF.

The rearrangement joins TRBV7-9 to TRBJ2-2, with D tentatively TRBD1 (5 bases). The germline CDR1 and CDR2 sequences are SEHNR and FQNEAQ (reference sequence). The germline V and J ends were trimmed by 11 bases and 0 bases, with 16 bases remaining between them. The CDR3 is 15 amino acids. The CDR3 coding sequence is TGTGCCGTAGGGGCACGACAGACGAACACCGGGGAGCTGTTTTTT. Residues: CAVGARQTNTGELFF.

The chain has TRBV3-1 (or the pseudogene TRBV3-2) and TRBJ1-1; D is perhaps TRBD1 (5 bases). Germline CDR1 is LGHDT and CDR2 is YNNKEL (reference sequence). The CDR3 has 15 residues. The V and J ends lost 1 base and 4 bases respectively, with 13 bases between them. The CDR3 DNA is TGTGCCAGCAGCCAAGTTATCGGGGGTGGCACTGAAGCTTTCTTT. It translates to CASSQVIGGGTEAFF.

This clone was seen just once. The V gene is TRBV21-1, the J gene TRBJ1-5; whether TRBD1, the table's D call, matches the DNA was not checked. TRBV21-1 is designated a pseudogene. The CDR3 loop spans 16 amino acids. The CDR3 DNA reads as TGTGCCAGCAGCAAACGGTACAGGGGTGGCAATCAGCCCCAGCATTTT. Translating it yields CASSKRYRGGNQPQHF.

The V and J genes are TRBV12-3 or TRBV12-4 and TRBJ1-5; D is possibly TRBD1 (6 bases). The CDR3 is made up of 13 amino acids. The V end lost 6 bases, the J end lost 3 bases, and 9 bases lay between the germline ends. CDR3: CASSWDINQPQHF. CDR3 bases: TGTGCCAGCAGCTGGGACATCAATCAGCCCCAGCATTTT.

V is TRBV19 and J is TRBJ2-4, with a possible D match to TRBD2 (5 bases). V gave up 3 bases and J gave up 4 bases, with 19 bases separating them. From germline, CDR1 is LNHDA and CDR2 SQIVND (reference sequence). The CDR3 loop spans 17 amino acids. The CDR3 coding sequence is TGTGCCAGTAGTATCGGGGTTCTCAGATCACGTAAAAACATTCAGTACTTC. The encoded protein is CASSIGVLRSRKNIQYF.

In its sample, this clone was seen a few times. CDR3 residues: CAISGRQGGNSPLHF. CDR3 coding DNA: TGTGCCATCAGTGGGCGGCAGGGTGGGAATTCACCCCTCCACTTT. The chain recombines TRBV10-3 with TRBJ1-6; D may be TRBD1 (5 bases). Trimming removed 4 bases from V and 7 bases from J, with 14 bases in between. The germline V gene has CDR1 ENHRY and CDR2 SYGVKD. This CDR3 has 15 amino acids.

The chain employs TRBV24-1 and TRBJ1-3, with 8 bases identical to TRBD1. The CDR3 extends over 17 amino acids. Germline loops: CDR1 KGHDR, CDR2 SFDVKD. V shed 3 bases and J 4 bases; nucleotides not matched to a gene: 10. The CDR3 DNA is TGTGCCACCAGTGATCCCTCGACAGGGGTCTCCGGAAACACCATATATTTT. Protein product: CATSDPSTGVSGNTIYF.

CDR3 residues: CASSLMAGDLGNTEAFF. As DNA, the CDR3 is TGTGCCAGCAGTTTAATGGCAGGGGATCTCGGAAACACTGAAGCTTTCTTT. The V and J genes are TRBV27 and TRBJ1-1; D may be TRBD1 (6 bases). Germline values: CDR1 MNHEY, CDR2 SMNVEV (reference sequence). Trimming left V 2 bases short and J 2 bases short, with 18 bases between. The CDR3 has 17 residues.